This TCR beta chain appears in the sequencing data of a study of T cell changes during pregnancy in multiple sclerosis (dated by TCRdb to between 2018 and 2021). Study-level background: The study looked at changes in the T cell repertoire across pregnancy in women with multiple sclerosis.

Germline trimming: 6 bases from V, 1 base from J; junction bases outside gene matches: 5. Via the germline V gene, CDR1 is MDHEN and CDR2 SYDVKM. Reading from cysteine to phenylalanine, the CDR3 counts 16 amino acids. Just the 48-base CDR3 DNA is kept, in frame starting at base 1. With regard to this clone: No antigen is known for it. One base away there is no much larger clone; base qualities are not given.

The library was generated by the immunoSEQ multiplex PCR assay. TCRdb retrieved this table from immuneACCESS and kept in-frame rearrangements only. Not all clones are present; in checked studies, unresolved V genes account for under half, and no reason is known for the remainder. The sample profile shows roughly 40,000 clones; 88% of them were found once. The ten biggest clones cover 1.2% of the sample. The starting material was CD4+ T cells from peripheral blood mononuclear cells, obtained before pregnancy. The origin of this receptor is a female donor with multiple sclerosis, enrolled in a pregnancy study. Here the chain combines TRBV28 and TRBJ1-5, with 11 bases aligning to TRBD1. The bases are TGTGCCAGCAGACCGGGACAGGGGGTGAGCAATCAGCCCCAGCATTTT. This translates into CASRPGQGVSNQPQHF.